This T cell receptor beta chain derives from a study of blood T cell repertoires in COVID-19. In the study overall: From T cells, B-cell-depleted T cells, or PBMCs came the material, which was cDNA or gDNA.

Authors' analysis steps: Amplification of reference gene primers was used by the study to estimate nucleated cell counts. The data were produced by immunoSEQ multiplex PCR, yet TCRdb's version contains in-frame clones alone and is incomplete. V, J and clone size were drawn from that table, and D and trimming were deduced from the DNA. The sample holds 50,000 to 60,000 clones, approximately 86% seen once. J was trimmed by 3 bases and V by 0 bases; bases with no gene match: 8. Germline CDR1 is SGDLS and CDR2 is YYNGEE. This CDR3 has 17 residues. This sequence was found in a man between 35 and 55 years old with acute or convalescent COVID-19. The V gene is TRBV9, the J gene TRBJ1-3; the match to TRBD1 covers 8 bases. The specimen was peripheral blood. This chain's CDR3 is CASSVGAGGTFGNTIYF. The CDR3 bases are TGTGCCAGCAGCGTAGGGGCAGGGGGCACTTTTGGAAACACCATATATTTT.